One and the same sample provided the 28 T cell receptor beta chains below, sequenced in a study of blood T cell repertoires in COVID-19. Profiled with immunoSEQ multiplex PCR; TCRdb holds only in-frame clones, not every one. The table includes about 250,000 clones, around 88% detected once. The material sequenced was peripheral blood. Receptor source: a woman between 25 and 40 years old with COVID-19, enrolled during active disease.

The chain couples TRBV5-1 to TRBJ2-1, with TRBD1 as a possible D gene (5 bases). With 4 bases removed from V and 3 bases from J, the gap between germline ends came to 8 bases. The germline V gene has CDR1 SGHRS and CDR2 YFSETQ. CDR3 size: 13 residues. Here the CDR3 DNA reads TGCGCCAGCAGCCCCGACAGCTACAATGAGCAGTTCTTC. It specifies CASSPDSYNEQFF.

The chain links TRBV11-2 to TRBJ2-5; TRBD1 might be the D (5 bases). Trimming took off 2 bases at V and 5 bases at J, with 6 bases between the two ends. The CDR3 covers 12 residues. Germline V lookup: CDR1 SGHAT, CDR2 FQNNGV. In DNA form, the CDR3 reads TGTGCCAGCAGCTTACAGGGCGAGACCCAGTACTTC. This sequence encodes CASSLQGETQYF. The full variable domain, completed using reference TRBV11-2 and TRBJ2-5, is EAGVAQSPRYKIIEKRQSVAFWCNPISGHATLYWYQQILGQGPKLLIQFQNNGVVDDSQLPKDRFSAERLKGVDSTLKIQPAKLEDSAVYLCASSLQGETQYFGPGTRLLVL.

This clone appeared once. The J gene is TRBJ2-1, the V gene TRBV19; TRBD1 might be the D (5 bases). Germline CDR1 and CDR2: LNHDA and SQIVND (reference sequence). The CDR3 has 16 residues. With 1 base removed from V and 6 bases from J, the gap between germline ends came to 16 bases. This chain's CDR3 is CASSIGSQGVGNEQFF. CDR3 DNA: TGTGCCAGTAGTATAGGTAGTCAGGGTGTTGGCAATGAGCAGTTCTTC.

This chain uses TRBV15 with TRBJ1-5; no clear D. Germline values: CDR1 LNHNV, CDR2 YYDKDF (reference sequence). CDR3 size: 15 residues. Trimming stripped 5 bases from V and 5 bases from J, with 16 bases between. The CDR3 protein is CATSPREVGYQPQHF. The CDR3, as DNA: TGTGCCACCAGCCCTCGGGAGGTCGGGTATCAGCCCCAGCATTTT.

This chain connects TRBV27 to TRBJ2-6; possible D gene TRBD2, 5 bases. Deletions cut 4 bases from V and 0 bases from J, with 7 bases between. There are 15 residues in the CDR3. Germline values: CDR1 MNHEY, CDR2 SMNVEV (reference sequence). The CDR3 reads CASSYTSSGANVLTF. In nucleotides, the CDR3 is TGTGCCAGCAGTTATACTAGCTCTGGGGCCAACGTCCTGACTTTC.

The gene calls are TRBV3-1 (or the pseudogene TRBV3-2) and TRBJ2-7; maybe TRBD2 (5 bases). CDR3 size: 14 residues. Germline V gene sequence: CDR1 LGHDT, CDR2 YNNKEL (reference sequence). V lost 0 bases to trimming and J lost 9 bases, with 15 bases between them. The CDR3 reads CASSQDWRPYVQYV. The CDR3 DNA sequence: TGTGCCAGCAGCCAAGATTGGAGGCCTTATGTGCAGTACGTC.

The genes are TRBV15 and TRBJ1-1, with no clear D. Looked up from germline, CDR1 is LNHNV and CDR2 is YYDKDF (reference sequence). The CDR3 extends over 12 amino acids. V was trimmed by 0 bases and J by 6 bases, leaving 5 bases between them. CDR3 in amino acids: CATSREGAEAFF. DNA of the CDR3: TGTGCCACCAGCAGAGAGGGAGCTGAAGCTTTCTTT.

This sequence joins TRBV5-1 and TRBJ2-7; 14 bases map to TRBD2. The CDR3 contains 18 residues. The germline gives CDR1 SGHRS, CDR2 YFSETQ. J lost 7 bases, V lost 4 bases, and 16 bases had no gene match. This CDR3 reads CASSGPGLAGAAPGEQYF. For the CDR3, the DNA is TGCGCCAGCAGCGGACCGGGACTAGCGGGGGCCGCCCCTGGGGAGCAGTACTTC.

Here the CDR3 reads CASSPEPPGVGDYGYTF. Here the CDR3 DNA reads TGCGCCAGCAGCCCCGAGCCCCCCGGGGTGGGTGACTATGGCTACACCTTC. The rearrangement joins TRBV4-1 to TRBJ1-2; D gene unclear. The CDR3 sequence is 17 residues long. CDR1 is MGHRA and CDR2 is YSYEKL in the germline V gene. Trimming took off 4 bases at V and 3 bases at J, with 21 bases between the two ends.

In its sample, this clone was seen once. The chain's CDR3 is CASVAGVEQFF. The CDR3 nucleotides read TGTGCCAGCGTAGCGGGAGTTGAGCAGTTCTTC. The J gene is TRBJ2-1, the V gene TRBV11-2, with 9 positions matching TRBD2. CDR3 length: 11 amino acids. Germline V gene sequence: CDR1 SGHAT, CDR2 FQNNGV. J gave up 9 bases and V 8 bases, and 2 bases lay outside the gene matches.

V usage is TRBV7-2 and J usage is TRBJ2-7; 12 bases match TRBD1. CDR1 is SGHTA and CDR2 is FQGNSA in the germline V gene. The CDR3 loop spans 16 amino acids. Unmatched junction bases numbered 7, after V lost 5 bases and J lost 2 bases. As DNA, the CDR3 is TGTGCCAGCAGCCCAAGCCGGGACAGGGGGCCCTACGAGCAGTACTTC. This translates into CASSPSRDRGPYEQYF.

About this clone itself: The sample has other DNA sequences that encode this CDR3 too. The chain couples TRBV2 to TRBJ1-2; 9 positions agree with TRBD1. The CDR3 is 12 residues long. Germline V gives CDR1 SNHLY, CDR2 FYNNEI. V dropped 6 bases and J dropped 4; count of bases not matched to a gene: 0. DNA of the CDR3: TGTGCCAGCAGGGACAGGGGCTATGGCTACACCTTC. Protein product: CASRDRGYGYTF.

This chain joins TRBV10-3 and TRBJ2-1, with 14 positions matching TRBD2. Germline V gene data show CDR1 as ENHRY and CDR2 as SYGVKD. Losses at the gene ends were 4 bases for V and 3 bases for J; bases not matched to a gene: 8. This CDR3 is 18 amino acids long. CDR3: CAISAWGLAGEVYNEQFF. In DNA form, the CDR3 reads TGTGCCATCAGTGCTTGGGGACTAGCGGGAGAAGTCTACAATGAGCAGTTCTTC.

V usage is TRBV28 and J usage is TRBJ1-1, with TRBD1 matching 10 bases. Germline CDR1 reads MDHEN; CDR2 reads SYDVKM. With 4 bases clipped from V and 10 bases from J, the junction kept 3 bases outside the gene matches. The CDR3 has 12 amino acids. The CDR3: CASSSGQGVAFF. The DNA of the CDR3 is TGTGCCAGCAGTTCAGGACAGGGGGTAGCTTTCTTT.

The V call is TRBV9, the J call TRBJ1-2; no clear D. The CDR3 covers 12 residues. V shed 7 bases and J shed 6 bases, with 13 bases lying between them. CDR1 SGDLS and CDR2 YYNGEE come from the germline V gene. The CDR3 DNA follows: TGTGCCAGCGGAAGGGAGTCGGATGGCTACACCTTC. It yields the protein CASGRESDGYTF. Based on the CDR3 plus reference TRBV9 and TRBJ1-2, the full variable domain is DSGVTQTPKHLITATGQRVTLRCSPRSGDLSVYWYQQSLDQGLQFLIQYYNGEERAKGNILERFSAQQFPDLHSELNLSSLELGDSALYFCASGRESDGYTFGSGTRLTVV.

The chain couples TRBV6-2 or TRBV6-3 to TRBJ2-2; TRBD1 matches at 7 bases. Germline V gene lookup returns CDR1 MNHEY and CDR2 SVGEGT. The CDR3 is made up of 19 amino acids. J gave up 6 bases and V 0 bases, and 16 bases lay outside the gene matches. CDR3 sequence reads: CASSYSRTGPQERAGELFF. The CDR3 DNA follows: TGTGCCAGCAGTTACTCGAGGACAGGCCCTCAGGAACGAGCCGGGGAGCTGTTTTTT.

The chain employs TRBV11-2 and TRBJ1-6, with 7 nucleotides matching TRBD1. The CDR3 extends over 18 amino acids. After removal of 4 bases from V and 0 bases from J, the junction contained 9 bases not matched to a gene. Germline CDR1 and CDR2: SGHAT and FQNNGV. The chain's CDR3 is CASSSRGVRGSYNSPLHF. The CDR3 region has the DNA TGTGCCAGCAGCTCCAGGGGGGTCAGGGGCTCCTATAATTCACCCCTCCACTTT. Full variable domain (remainder filled in from reference TRBV11-2 and TRBJ1-6): EAGVAQSPRYKIIEKRQSVAFWCNPISGHATLYWYQQILGQGPKLLIQFQNNGVVDDSQLPKDRFSAERLKGVDSTLKIQPAKLEDSAVYLCASSSRGVRGSYNSPLHFGNGTRLTVT.

The count of this clone is one. The chain has TRBV6-6 and TRBJ2-3; D is uncertain. Germline CDR1 MNHNY, CDR2 SVGAGI (reference sequence). The CDR3 consists of 12 residues. The ends were cut back, 6 bases at V and 4 bases at J, with 8 bases in the middle. The CDR3 protein is CASRVRADTQYF. As DNA, the CDR3 is TGTGCCAGCAGGGTAAGAGCAGATACGCAGTATTTT.

The chain joins TRBV7-6 to TRBJ1-5; a weak D match, TRBD1 (6 bases). The CDR3 length is 14 residues. V was shortened by 1 base and J by 5 bases, with 9 bases between the two germline ends. The germline gives CDR1 SGHVS, CDR2 FNYEAQ. The CDR3 reads CASSLGAGDQPQHF. In DNA, the CDR3 is TGTGCCAGCAGCTTAGGGGCAGGGGATCAGCCCCAGCATTTT.

V and J are TRBV6-2 or TRBV6-3 and TRBJ2-7; 7 bases map to TRBD1. With 6 bases clipped from V and 1 base from J, the junction kept 0 bases outside the gene matches. CDR3 length: 12 residues. Germline-derived CDR1 and CDR2 are MNHEY and SVGEGT. In DNA form, the CDR3 reads TGTGCCAGCAGCAGGGGGTCCTACGAGCAGTACGTC. It specifies CASSRGSYEQYV.

This chain joins TRBV5-4 and TRBJ2-1, with 7 bases that match TRBD2. The CDR3 consists of 15 residues. Germline lookup yields CDR1 SGHNT and CDR2 YYREEE (reference sequence). V lost 0 bases to trimming and J lost 2 bases; unmatched junction nucleotides: 2. CDR3 nucleotides: TGTGCCAGCAGCTTGGGAAGCGGGGCCTACAATGAGCAGTTCTTC. Its translation is CASSLGSGAYNEQFF.

This chain links TRBV11-3 with TRBJ2-2; 9 bases agree with TRBD2. V was pared by 6 bases and J by 6 bases, with 8 bases of the junction left unmatched. Looked up from germline, CDR1 is SGHNT and CDR2 is YENEEA. The CDR3 consists of 15 residues. The CDR3 bases are TGTGCCAGCAGTGAACCGGTAGCGGGAGCCGGGGAGCTGTTTTTT. This codes for CASSEPVAGAGELFF.

This sequence joins TRBV28 and TRBJ2-1; 11 bases map to TRBD1. CDR1 is MDHEN and CDR2 is SYDVKM in the germline V gene. Trimming at V came to 9 bases and at J to 6 bases, leaving 10 bases not matched to a gene. The CDR3 extends over 15 amino acids. CDR3 coding DNA: TGTGCCAGTAGCAACTCCGGGACAGGGGGCAATGAGCAGTTCTTC. Its protein is CASSNSGTGGNEQFF.

J is TRBJ1-3 and V is TRBV7-2, with TRBD1 matching over 7 bases. Germline V gene data show CDR1 as SGHTA and CDR2 as FQGNSA. The CDR3 length is 13 residues. The junction had 8 bases not matched to a gene; V was cut back by 5 bases and J by 10 bases. The CDR3 bases are TGTGCCAGCAGCCAGTTACAGGGGAGAACCATATATTTT. Protein product: CASSQLQGRTIYF.

Here the CDR3 DNA reads TGTGCCAGCAGCTCCCGGGACAGGGGGCTGGCGGGAAGTACCGGGGAGCTGTTTTTT. It translates to CASSSRDRGLAGSTGELFF. This chain joins TRBV5-5 and TRBJ2-2; TRBD1 matches at 12 bases. Germline values: CDR1 SGHKS, CDR2 YYEKEE (reference sequence). V shed 3 bases and J 5 bases; nucleotides not matched to a gene: 14. This CDR3 comprises 19 residues.

The chain employs TRBV28 and TRBJ1-1; D remains unclear. In germline, CDR1 is MDHEN, CDR2 SYDVKM. The CDR3 is 13 residues long. V shed 5 bases and J shed 10 bases, with 17 bases lying between them. This CDR3 is CASSPGTDDGAFF. Here the CDR3 DNA reads TGTGCCAGCAGTCCAGGCACTGATGACGGAGCTTTCTTT.

The rearrangement links TRBV6-5 to TRBJ2-5; 10 bases align to TRBD1. CDR1 is MNHEY and CDR2 is SVGAGI in the germline V gene. The CDR3 is 14 amino acids. J gave up 5 bases and V 3 bases, and 3 bases lay outside the gene matches. CDR3 protein: CASSYRGQGETQYF. CDR3 coding DNA: TGTGCCAGCAGTTATAGGGGACAGGGGGAGACCCAGTACTTC.

The chain is built from TRBV18 and TRBJ2-2; 8 nucleotides line up with TRBD1. The CDR3 runs 16 residues. Per the germline V gene, CDR1 is KGHSH and CDR2 is LQKENI. Losses at the gene ends were 2 bases for V and 5 bases for J; bases not matched to a gene: 7. The CDR3 here is CASSPNDRGLTGELFF. The DNA of the CDR3 is TGTGCCAGCTCACCAAACGACAGGGGTCTTACCGGGGAGCTGTTTTTT.